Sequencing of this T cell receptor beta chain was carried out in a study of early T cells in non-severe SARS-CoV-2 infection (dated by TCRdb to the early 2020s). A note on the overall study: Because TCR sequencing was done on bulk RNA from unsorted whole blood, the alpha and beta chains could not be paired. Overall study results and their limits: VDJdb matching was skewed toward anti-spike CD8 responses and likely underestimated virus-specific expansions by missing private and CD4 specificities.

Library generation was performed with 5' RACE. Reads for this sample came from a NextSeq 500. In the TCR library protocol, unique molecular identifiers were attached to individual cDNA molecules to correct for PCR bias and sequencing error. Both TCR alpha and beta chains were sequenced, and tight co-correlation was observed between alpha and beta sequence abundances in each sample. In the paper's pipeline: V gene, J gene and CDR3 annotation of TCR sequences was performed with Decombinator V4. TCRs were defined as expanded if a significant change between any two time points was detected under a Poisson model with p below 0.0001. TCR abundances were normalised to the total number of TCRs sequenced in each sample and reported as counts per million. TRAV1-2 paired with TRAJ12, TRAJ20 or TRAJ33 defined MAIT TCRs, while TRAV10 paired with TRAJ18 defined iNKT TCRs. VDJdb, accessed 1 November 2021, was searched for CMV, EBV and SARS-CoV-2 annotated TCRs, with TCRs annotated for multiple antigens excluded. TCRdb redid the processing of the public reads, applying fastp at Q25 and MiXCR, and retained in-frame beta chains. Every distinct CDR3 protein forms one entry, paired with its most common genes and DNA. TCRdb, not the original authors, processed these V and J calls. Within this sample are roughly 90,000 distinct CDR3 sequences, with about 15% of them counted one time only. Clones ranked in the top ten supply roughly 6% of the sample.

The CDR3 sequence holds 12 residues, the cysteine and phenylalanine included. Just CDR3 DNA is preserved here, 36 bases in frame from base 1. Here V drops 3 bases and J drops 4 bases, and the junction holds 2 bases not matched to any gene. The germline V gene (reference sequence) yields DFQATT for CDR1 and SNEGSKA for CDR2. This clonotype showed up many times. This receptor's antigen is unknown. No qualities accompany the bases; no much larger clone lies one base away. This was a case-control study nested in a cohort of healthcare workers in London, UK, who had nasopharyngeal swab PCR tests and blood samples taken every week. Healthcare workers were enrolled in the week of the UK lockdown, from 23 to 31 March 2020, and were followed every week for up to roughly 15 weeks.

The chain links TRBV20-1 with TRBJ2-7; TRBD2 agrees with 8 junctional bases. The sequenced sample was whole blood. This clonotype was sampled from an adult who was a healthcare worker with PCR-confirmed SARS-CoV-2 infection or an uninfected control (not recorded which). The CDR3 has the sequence CSASERGYEQYF. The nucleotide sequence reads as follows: TGCAGTGCTAGCGAGCGGGGGTACGAGCAGTACTTC.